One T cell receptor beta chain is described in this entry. These data belong to a study of technical replicates of blood from several donors. The data were produced by immunoSEQ multiplex PCR, yet TCRdb's version contains in-frame clones alone and is incomplete. Counted here are tens of thousands of clones, roughly 90% occurring once; the ten biggest clones make up about 4.7%. CDR3 length: 19 amino acids. Germline assignment: CDR1 LGHNA and CDR2 YSLEER. The trim removed 0 bases at V and 4 bases at J, leaving 10 bases unmatched. The chain employs TRBV4-3 and TRBJ2-5; 14 nucleotides agree with TRBD2. The specimen sequenced was PBMCs. This TCR derives from a human donor in good health. Some clones in this sample may be carry-over from other donors' samples. In DNA form, the CDR3 reads TGCGCCAGCAGCCAAGATTTACGACTAGCGGGAGGGCCATCAGAGACCCAGTACTTC. Translating it yields CASSQDLRLAGGPSETQYF.